This is a list of T cell receptor beta chains from one sample in a study of cytomegalovirus exposure and HLA in healthy donors. TCRdb's table, derived via immunoSEQ multiplex PCR, lists solely in-frame clones and lacks some. Of fewer than 75,000 clones in the sample, 65% to 85% are singletons; the top ten hold 2.9%. What was sequenced was PBMCs. The receptors were sampled from a woman aged 30 to 39 in good health and CMV-seronegative. Each CDR3 is given with its conserved first and last residue. D genes are given only for firm matches. Part of the rows lack a size; the others show once, few, many or a class for expanded clones.

J gene: TRBJ1-5
D gene: -
clone size: -
V gene: TRBV7-2
CDR3 protein: CASSDVRGNQPQHF
CDR3 DNA: TGTGCCAGCAGCGACGTGCGGGGGAATCAGCCCCAGCATTTT

J gene: TRBJ1-1
D gene: TRBD1
clone size: once
V gene: TRBV13
CDR3 protein: CASSLGPDRAEAFF
CDR3 DNA: TGTGCCAGCAGCTTAGGCCCGGACAGGGCGGAAGCTTTCTTT

J gene: TRBJ1-1
D gene: TRBD1
clone size: few
V gene: TRBV19
CDR3 protein: CASSPWTGNFLTEAFF
CDR3 DNA: TGTGCCAGTAGTCCCTGGACAGGGAATTTTCTCACTGAAGCTTTCTTT

J gene: TRBJ1-3
D gene: TRBD1
clone size: few
V gene: TRBV7-8
CDR3 protein: CASSLDRVGNTIYF
CDR3 DNA: TGTGCCAGCAGCTTGGACAGGGTCGGAAACACCATATATTTT

J gene: TRBJ1-1
D gene: -
clone size: few
V gene: TRBV28
CDR3 protein: CASSSDSLAEAFF
CDR3 DNA: TGTGCCAGCAGTTCAGACAGTCTCGCTGAAGCTTTCTTT

J gene: TRBJ2-7
D gene: TRBD2
clone size: -
V gene: TRBV5-6
CDR3 protein: CASSGGEGKAYEQYF
CDR3 DNA: TGTGCCAGCAGCGGGGGGGAGGGGAAGGCCTACGAGCAGTACTTC

J gene: TRBJ1-4
D gene: -
clone size: -
V gene: TRBV18
CDR3 protein: CASSPLGGNEKLFF
CDR3 DNA: TGTGCCAGCTCCCCACTGGGGGGTAATGAAAAACTGTTTTTT

J gene: TRBJ1-3
D gene: TRBD1
clone size: -
V gene: TRBV30
CDR3 protein: CAWIGQGKNTIYF
CDR3 DNA: TGTGCCTGGATTGGACAGGGGAAAAACACCATATATTTT

J gene: TRBJ1-5
D gene: -
clone size: -
V gene: TRBV7-2
CDR3 protein: CASSLSNQPQHF
CDR3 DNA: TGTGCCAGCAGCCTTAGCAATCAGCCCCAGCATTTT

J gene: TRBJ2-6
D gene: -
clone size: -
V gene: TRBV7-2
CDR3 protein: CASSSQGTVLTF
CDR3 DNA: TGTGCCAGCAGCTCACAGGGAACCGTCCTGACTTTC

J gene: TRBJ2-2
D gene: -
clone size: -
V gene: TRBV9
CDR3 protein: CASSVERGSAGGTGELFF
CDR3 DNA: TGTGCCAGCAGCGTAGAGAGGGGGTCGGCAGGCGGGACCGGGGAGCTGTTTTTT

J gene: TRBJ2-7
D gene: TRBD1
clone size: -
V gene: TRBV5-6
CDR3 protein: CASSLAQGSSYEQYF
CDR3 DNA: TGTGCCAGCAGCCTTGCACAGGGGTCCTCCTACGAGCAGTACTTC

J gene: TRBJ1-5
D gene: -
clone size: once
V gene: TRBV6-1
CDR3 protein: CASSGSLGGDQPQHF
CDR3 DNA: TGTGCCAGCAGTGGCTCTCTCGGGGGGGATCAGCCCCAGCATTTT

J gene: TRBJ2-6
D gene: TRBD1
clone size: -
V gene: TRBV10-3
CDR3 protein: CATSEGAPGANVLTF
CDR3 DNA: TGTGCCACCAGTGAGGGGGCGCCTGGGGCCAACGTCCTGACTTTC

J gene: TRBJ1-3
D gene: -
clone size: -
V gene: TRBV4-3
CDR3 protein: CASSQDGSVSGNTIYF
CDR3 DNA: TGCGCCAGCAGCCAAGATGGGAGCGTCTCTGGAAACACCATATATTTT

J gene: TRBJ1-1
D gene: -
clone size: few
V gene: TRBV28
CDR3 protein: CASLTGNTEAFF
CDR3 DNA: TGTGCCAGCCTAACAGGGAACACTGAAGCTTTCTTT

J gene: TRBJ2-1
D gene: TRBD2
clone size: -
V gene: TRBV6-5
CDR3 protein: CASSYSGLADNEQFF
CDR3 DNA: TGTGCCAGCAGTTACTCGGGACTAGCGGACAATGAGCAGTTCTTC

J gene: TRBJ1-1
D gene: -
clone size: -
V gene: TRBV10-3
CDR3 protein: CAAWDTASAEAFF
CDR3 DNA: TGTGCCGCGTGGGACACCGCAAGCGCTGAAGCTTTCTTT

J gene: TRBJ2-1
D gene: -
clone size: -
V gene: TRBV7-7
CDR3 protein: CASSSRVATEQFF
CDR3 DNA: TGTGCTAGCAGCTCCCGGGTAGCAACAGAGCAGTTCTTC

J gene: TRBJ1-1
D gene: -
clone size: -
V gene: TRBV5-5
CDR3 protein: CASSSQANTEAFF
CDR3 DNA: TGTGCCAGCAGCAGCCAGGCGAACACTGAAGCTTTCTTT

J gene: TRBJ1-6
D gene: TRBD1
clone size: -
V gene: TRBV5-4
CDR3 protein: CASSPLGAGQRNSPLHF
CDR3 DNA: TGTGCCAGCAGCCCCCTTGGCGCGGGACAGCGAAATTCACCCCTCCACTTT

J gene: TRBJ2-7
D gene: TRBD1
clone size: -
V gene: TRBV30
CDR3 protein: CAWPLGQGVYEQYF
CDR3 DNA: TGTGCCTGGCCACTAGGACAGGGAGTTTACGAGCAGTACTTC

J gene: TRBJ2-1
D gene: TRBD2
clone size: few
V gene: TRBV10-3
CDR3 protein: CAISDSGGAGNEQFF
CDR3 DNA: TGTGCCATCAGTGACAGCGGGGGGGCCGGGAATGAGCAGTTCTTC

J gene: TRBJ1-2
D gene: -
clone size: -
V gene: TRBV19
CDR3 protein: CASRRGGNYGYTF
CDR3 DNA: TGTGCCAGTAGGAGGGGAGGGAACTATGGCTACACCTTC

J gene: TRBJ1-1
D gene: TRBD1
clone size: once
V gene: TRBV11-1
CDR3 protein: CASSEDRHTEAFF
CDR3 DNA: TGTGCCAGCAGCGAGGACAGGCACACTGAAGCTTTCTTT

J gene: TRBJ1-1
D gene: -
clone size: few
V gene: TRBV5-1
CDR3 protein: CASSSQGFAEAFF
CDR3 DNA: TGCGCCAGCAGCTCACAGGGTTTTGCTGAAGCTTTCTTT

J gene: TRBJ2-5
D gene: TRBD2
clone size: -
V gene: TRBV4-2
CDR3 protein: CASSHMTSGSHKETQYF
CDR3 DNA: TGTGCCAGCAGCCATATGACTAGCGGCTCCCACAAAGAGACCCAGTACTTC

J gene: TRBJ2-5
D gene: -
clone size: -
V gene: TRBV11-3
CDR3 protein: CASSPRWQGTETQYF
CDR3 DNA: TGTGCCAGCAGCCCCCGGTGGCAGGGGACAGAGACCCAGTACTTC

J gene: TRBJ2-5
D gene: -
clone size: -
V gene: TRBV13
CDR3 protein: CASSLDARETQYF
CDR3 DNA: TGTGCCAGCAGCTTAGATGCCCGGGAGACCCAGTACTTC

J gene: TRBJ2-3
D gene: -
clone size: -
V gene: TRBV9
CDR3 protein: CASSPRGRADTQYF
CDR3 DNA: TGTGCCAGCAGCCCGAGGGGGAGGGCAGATACGCAGTATTTT

J gene: TRBJ1-3
D gene: -
clone size: -
V gene: TRBV9
CDR3 protein: CASSVDGGQRFSGNTIYF
CDR3 DNA: TGTGCCAGCAGCGTAGATGGTGGACAGCGGTTTTCTGGAAACACCATATATTTT

J gene: TRBJ2-1
D gene: TRBD1
clone size: -
V gene: TRBV10-3
CDR3 protein: CAISGTGGGEQFF
CDR3 DNA: TGTGCCATCAGCGGGACAGGGGGCGGTGAGCAGTTCTTC

J gene: TRBJ2-4
D gene: TRBD2
clone size: -
V gene: TRBV19
CDR3 protein: CASSVPTSGGGVIQYF
CDR3 DNA: TGTGCCAGTAGTGTACCGACTAGCGGGGGTGGGGTAATTCAGTACTTC

J gene: TRBJ1-1
D gene: -
clone size: -
V gene: TRBV2
CDR3 protein: CASSAMGGGGNTEAFF
CDR3 DNA: TGTGCCAGCAGTGCCATGGGCGGGGGAGGGAACACTGAAGCTTTCTTT

J gene: TRBJ2-3
D gene: -
clone size: few
V gene: TRBV7-2
CDR3 protein: CASSLRDGGGDTQYF
CDR3 DNA: TGTGCCAGCAGCTTAAGGGACGGGGGTGGAGATACGCAGTATTTT

J gene: TRBJ2-5
D gene: -
clone size: -
V gene: TRBV5-1
CDR3 protein: CASSFGRGAETQYF
CDR3 DNA: TGCGCCAGCAGCTTCGGACGGGGGGCAGAGACCCAGTACTTC

J gene: TRBJ2-2
D gene: -
clone size: -
V gene: TRBV19
CDR3 protein: CATGTAGFNTGELFF
CDR3 DNA: TGTGCCACCGGTACTGCCGGGTTCAACACCGGGGAGCTGTTTTTT

J gene: TRBJ2-3
D gene: TRBD2
clone size: -
V gene: TRBV30
CDR3 protein: CAWSPSGGDYTQYF
CDR3 DNA: TGTGCCTGGAGTCCTAGCGGGGGGGATTATACGCAGTATTTT

J gene: TRBJ2-1
D gene: TRBD1
clone size: -
V gene: TRBV9
CDR3 protein: CASSVGTVSSYNEQFF
CDR3 DNA: TGTGCCAGCAGCGTGGGGACAGTCAGCTCCTACAATGAGCAGTTCTTC

J gene: TRBJ2-2
D gene: TRBD2
clone size: -
V gene: TRBV14
CDR3 protein: CASSLGLADTGELFF
CDR3 DNA: TGTGCCAGCAGCTTGGGACTAGCGGACACCGGGGAGCTGTTTTTT

J gene: TRBJ1-6
D gene: -
clone size: -
V gene: TRBV4-3
CDR3 protein: CASSQDVSSSPPLHF
CDR3 DNA: TGCGCCAGCAGCCAAGATGTCTCCTCAAGCCCACCCCTCCACTTT

J gene: TRBJ1-6
D gene: TRBD1
clone size: -
V gene: TRBV10-1
CDR3 protein: CASSEPNGTARRGNSPLHF
CDR3 DNA: TGCGCCAGCAGTGAGCCTAACGGGACAGCCCGGAGGGGGAATTCACCCCTCCACTTT

J gene: TRBJ1-1
D gene: -
clone size: -
V gene: TRBV30
CDR3 protein: CAWRTGTEAFF
CDR3 DNA: TGTGCCTGGAGGACTGGAACTGAAGCTTTCTTT

J gene: TRBJ2-7
D gene: -
clone size: -
V gene: TRBV6-6
CDR3 protein: CASSFGRNSYEQYF
CDR3 DNA: TGTGCCAGCAGTTTTGGGCGTAACTCCTACGAGCAGTACTTC

J gene: TRBJ1-2
D gene: TRBD1
clone size: -
V gene: TRBV7-9
CDR3 protein: CSSSETQGSVNYGYTF
CDR3 DNA: TGTTCCAGCAGCGAGACACAGGGGTCGGTCAACTATGGCTACACCTTC

J gene: TRBJ1-2
D gene: -
clone size: -
V gene: TRBV5-1
CDR3 protein: CASSFGREGNGYTF
CDR3 DNA: TGCGCCAGCAGCTTTGGCAGGGAGGGTAATGGCTACACCTTC

J gene: TRBJ2-1
D gene: -
clone size: -
V gene: TRBV27
CDR3 protein: CASSLSDTSIHNEQFF
CDR3 DNA: TGTGCCAGCAGTTTATCGGATACTAGTATCCACAATGAGCAGTTCTTC

J gene: TRBJ2-3
D gene: -
clone size: -
V gene: TRBV6-6
CDR3 protein: CASIAGSSETQYF
CDR3 DNA: TGTGCCAGCATAGCCGGGTCCAGCGAGACGCAGTATTTT

J gene: TRBJ2-1
D gene: -
clone size: -
V gene: TRBV20-1
CDR3 protein: CSAYGNEQFF
CDR3 DNA: TGCAGTGCTTACGGCAATGAGCAGTTCTTC

J gene: TRBJ2-2
D gene: -
clone size: -
V gene: TRBV9
CDR3 protein: CASSVAKTTGELFF
CDR3 DNA: TGTGCCAGCAGCGTAGCGAAGACAACCGGGGAGCTGTTTTTT

J gene: TRBJ2-1
D gene: TRBD2
clone size: -
V gene: TRBV4-1
CDR3 protein: CASSEKAGDNEQFF
CDR3 DNA: TGCGCCAGCAGCGAAAAAGCGGGAGACAATGAGCAGTTCTTC